This record looks at one T cell receptor beta chain sequence and its context. The specificity of this receptor is unknown. No base qualities exist here, and no much larger clone lies one base off it. This entry is derived from a study of cytomegalovirus exposure and HLA in healthy donors (dated by TCRdb to the late 2010s). As for the study more broadly: According to an earlier analysis of 550 to 750 of the donors, 150 million to 200 million T cells yielded 95 million to 140 million unique TCR beta sequences and approximately 300 Gb of sequence data. Roughly 300 gigabases of sequencing data and around 80 million unique TCR sequences made up an early release that covered fewer than 650 HLA-typed donors. Of the approximately 400 genotyped donors, roughly 85% fell in the genetic ancestry cluster associated with self-reported Caucasian donors. The study aimed to test whether signatures of past pathogen exposure could be identified by cataloging public T cell receptors. The study profiled the T cell repertoires of around 700 subjects by immunosequencing and related them to cytomegalovirus serostatus. In addition to the first cohort of 500 to 850 subjects, a separate validation cohort of 130 or so different subjects was used. High-throughput TCR immunosequencing, statistical association of individual TCRs with disease status, and machine learning were combined to predict cytomegalovirus infection status. In a later analysis, previously published TCR beta repertoires from 666 donors were re-analyzed and high-resolution HLA genotyping was added so that TCR occurrence patterns could be studied. Rather than using new phenotypic data, the later analysis identified candidate immune exposures from TCR beta sequences and from how often those sequences occurred across donors. An earlier analysis of approximately 500 of the donors applied high-throughput TCR beta sequencing to assess whether each TCR beta V gene segment acted as functional or pseudogenic. Donor age, sex, ethnicity and CMV serostatus were collected together with the repertoire data. Genome-wide SNP genotypes for about three fifths of the 666 donors were used in a later genetic analysis, which treated that subset as a discovery cohort. All discovery cohort repertoires had been generated using a single sequencing platform. HLA typing covered class I and class II loci at four-digit resolution. Typing coverage differed by locus: A, B, C, DRB1 and DQB1 were typed in about 629-640 donors, DQA1 in about 500, DPA1 in around 600, and DPB1 in approximately 450. A handful of DR-DQ haplotypes were handled as single units for association and clustering because linkage in the cohort was strong. Among under 450 genotyped donors of the cohort, an average of around 240,000 unique TCR beta nucleotide sequences were sequenced per donor, roughly 20% of them non-productive. Here is what the overall study found, with its caveats: A cluster of highly shared sequence variants was judged likely to be a technical artifact of the sequencing pipeline. Immune exposure information for the cohort was limited to CMV serostatus. Some IMGT-functional V segments, including TRBV6-2 and TRBV6-3, could not be distinguished by the 87-base-pair reads and were therefore excluded. In a later analysis, HLA-associated TCR beta chains were found to be more clonally expanded and to have lower generation probabilities than equally common non-associated chains. An earlier analysis of some 560 of the donors showed that most TCR beta V segments appeared in productive rearrangements either about 87% or about 30% of the time, which broadly matched IMGT annotations. The classifier was reported to diagnose cytomegalovirus status with high specificity and sensitivity in both the original and validation cohorts. The study gave a list of under 200 TCR beta chains associated with cytomegalovirus. A further reported finding was that TCR beta sequences accurately predicted the HLA-A and HLA-B alleles for most subjects in the first cohort. Linkage disequilibrium might explain the correlated functional status among segregating V segments, but an unknown experimental factor could not be excluded. In vitro tests confirmed that three of the cytomegalovirus-associated TCR beta chains recognize cytomegalovirus antigens. Sequencing depth was assumed to be roughly uniform across donors in the presence/absence analyses, though that assumption may not hold. While some public TCRs were present in many individuals, most TCR sequences turned up only very rarely across donors. The cohort was sequenced for TCR beta chains only, and without alpha or paired-chain data the features that could be detected were limited. It was suggested by the authors that the approach could potentially be generalized to other disease states and immunological phenotypes. Strong co-occurrence of HLA alleles, especially DR and DQ, made assigning TCR associations to individual alleles difficult. Because some donors lacked HLA typing at each locus, the association tests relied only on the typed subset. According to a later analysis, TCR association rates differed among HLA loci, with DRB1 alleles showing the most associated TCRs and HLA-C alleles showing the fewest. Compared with the 666-donor mean, donors in an Asian-associated ancestry cluster had fewer N-insertions in productive TCRs, according to a later genetic analysis. Most CMV-associated TCR beta chains appeared to be HLA-restricted in a later analysis, and the HLA associations seemed to be driven largely by CMV exposure. According to a later analysis, parvovirus B19, influenza, CMV and Epstein-Barr virus appeared linked to several top co-occurrence clusters. In a later analysis, over 15,000 TCR beta sequences were associated with specific HLA alleles at a false discovery rate of 0.05. An association between a missense DCLRE1C variant and V-gene and J-gene trimming of TCR beta chains was found in a later genetic analysis and replicated in an independent cohort. Because counts were too low, under 20 rarely observed V segments, including chromosome 9 orphons, were left out of the earlier analysis of some 640 of the donors.

The protocol used for the library was the immunoSEQ multiplex PCR assay. For the multiplex PCR, a mixture combining 60 forward primers for TCR Vbeta segments and 13 reverse primers for TCR Jbeta segments was used. Amplification of the CDR3 region of rearranged TCR beta genes was performed with a multiplex PCR assay on genomic DNA. Amplified TCR beta libraries were sequenced as 87-base-pair reads on the Illumina HiSeq System. In the original analysis: A later analysis tallied 75 million to 95 million unique TCR beta chains across the 640 or so repertoires, and approximately 12 million of those chains were shared by two or more donors. Raw reads were error-corrected and collapsed into unique sequences with a nearest-neighbor algorithm that merged closely related sequences to remove PCR and sequencing errors. V, D and J gene segments were assigned by aligning CDR3 sequences to IMGT reference sequences. For a sequence to be retained, a match of at least six nucleotides was required to both a V gene segment and a J gene segment. A rearrangement counted as productive if the CDR3 had no stop codons and remained in frame with V and J, and every other rearrangement counted as non-productive. CDR3 was defined according to IMGT convention as the region running from the second conserved V-encoded cysteine to the conserved J-encoded phenylalanine. In an earlier analysis of approximately 500 of the donors, sequences lacking an unambiguous match to a single V gene segment were excluded. An earlier analysis of 500 to 600 of the donors classified V segments as functional when productive rearrangements were above 56.7% and as segregating when the standard deviation between donors was above 5%. A statistical classification framework was developed to diagnose cytomegalovirus status using the catalog of TCR beta chain sequences. In a later analysis, TCR nucleotide sequences were compared against IMGT/GENE-DB human TR gene sequences so that V and J genes could be assigned. The TCRdist pipeline was used in a later analysis to assign CDR3 sequences and most-parsimonious VDJ recombination scenarios. A later analysis defined each TCR beta chain by its CDR3 amino acid sequence plus V-gene family, and excluded reads lacking a unique V-gene family. As a way to deal with suspected cross-contamination and a sequencing artifact, a later analysis dropped 450 to 700 nucleotide sequences that were highly shared and had low generation probability. In a later analysis, a clonal expansion index was calculated for each public chain from normalized within-repertoire ranks of inferred template counts. Generation probabilities in a later analysis came from a VDJ recombination model fitted to out-of-frame rearrangements, and those results were checked against IGoR. In a later analysis, hypergeometric tests were used to score TCR-TCR, TCR-HLA and TCR-CMV co-occurrence, with a repertoire-size bias correction applied to TCR pairs. To estimate false discovery rates, a later analysis permuted the HLA or CMV assignments 20 times. A later analysis grouped co-occurring TCRs with DBSCAN, adding TCRdist sequence similarity when clustering within HLA-allele-positive subsets. Repertoires with fewer than 30,000 or more than 120,000 public chains were left out of co-occurrence clustering, as were about five repertoires with anomalous nucleotide sharing. The source is immuneACCESS, and TCRdb retained only in-frame sequences with V and J called. Part of the clones is not carried over; for the studies checked, unresolved V genes explain less than half of this, and the remainder is unexplained. The V and J calls and clone size are taken from that table; D and trimming were inferred from the DNA. This sample is represented by some 90,000 clones; about four fifths of them were singletons. Clones ranked in the top ten supply less than 5% of the sample.

The cohort was made up of about 610 healthy bone marrow donors. All cohort members were sampled while nominally healthy, although unrecorded immune exposures were likely present. The donor tested CMV seropositive, placing the donor among the 250 to 350 seropositive members of the cohort. A peripheral blood sample was collected from each donor, and TCR beta sequencing was performed on peripheral blood mononuclear cells. The Qiagen DNeasy Blood Extraction Kit was used to extract genomic DNA from the blood cell samples. From cysteine to phenylalanine, the CDR3 is 15 amino acids long. The CDR3 DNA has 45 bases and is translated from base 1. V is cut by 5 bases and J by 4 bases, and the space between the germline ends is 17 bases. According to the germline V gene (reference sequence), CDR1 reads LNHDA and CDR2 reads SQIVND.

The rearrangement joined TRBV19 to TRBJ2-5; TRBD1 is perhaps the D gene, given 7 matching bases. Sequencing was carried out using PBMCs. This receptor was identified in a woman in her sixties or seventies in good health and CMV-seropositive. The CDR3 reads CASSYPSGGGETQYF. The DNA sequence is as follows: TGTGCCAGTAGTTATCCCTCAGGGGGAGGAGAGACCCAGTACTTC.